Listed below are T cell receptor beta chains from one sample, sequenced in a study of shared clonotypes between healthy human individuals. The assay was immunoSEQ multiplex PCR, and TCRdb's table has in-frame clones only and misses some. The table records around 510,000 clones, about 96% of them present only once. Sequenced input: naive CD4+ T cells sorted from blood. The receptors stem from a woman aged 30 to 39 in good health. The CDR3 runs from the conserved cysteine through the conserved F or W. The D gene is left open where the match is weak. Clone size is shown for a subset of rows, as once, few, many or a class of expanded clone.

CDR3: CAIAGTANYGYTF
DNA: TGTGCCATTGCCGGGACAGCTAACTATGGCTACACCTTC
D: TRBD1
size: -
V: TRBV10-3
J: TRBJ1-2

CDR3: CASNDRGPYF
DNA: TGTGCCAGCAACGACAGGGGGCCGTATTTT
D: TRBD1
size: -
V: TRBV2
J: TRBJ2-3

CDR3: CASSPREAKNIQYF
DNA: TGTGCCAGCAGTCCCCGGGAAGCCAAAAACATTCAGTACTTC
D: -
size: -
V: TRBV6-5
J: TRBJ2-4

CDR3: CASSSERGPQETQYF
DNA: TGTGCCAGTAGTTCCGAGCGGGGCCCCCAAGAGACCCAGTACTTC
D: TRBD2
size: -
V: TRBV19
J: TRBJ2-5

CDR3: CASSESMTAQVAFF
DNA: TGCGCCAGCAGTGAGTCCATGACGGCGCAGGTAGCTTTCTTT
D: -
size: -
V: TRBV10-1
J: TRBJ1-1

CDR3: CSVAGRLNTEAFF
DNA: TGCAGCGTTGCGGGCAGATTGAACACTGAAGCTTTCTTT
D: -
size: -
V: TRBV29-1
J: TRBJ1-1

CDR3: CASSPWGNTEAFF
DNA: TGTGCCAGCAGCCCCTGGGGGAACACTGAAGCTTTCTTT
D: -
size: -
V: TRBV9
J: TRBJ1-1

CDR3: CSASTPLNTEAFF
DNA: TGCAGCGCATCGACACCTCTGAACACTGAAGCTTTCTTT
D: -
size: -
V: TRBV29-1
J: TRBJ1-1

CDR3: CASRVRGTGKSGEQYF
DNA: TGTGCCAGCCGAGTTCGAGGAACAGGGAAGTCAGGCGAGCAGTACTTC
D: -
size: -
V: TRBV6-6
J: TRBJ2-7

CDR3: CASSSGTRNTEAFF
DNA: TGTGCCAGCAGTTCCGGGACACGAAACACTGAAGCTTTCTTT
D: -
size: many
V: TRBV28
J: TRBJ1-1

CDR3: CAISERQGADEQYF
DNA: TGTGCCATCAGTGAGCGACAGGGGGCAGACGAGCAGTACTTC
D: TRBD1
size: -
V: TRBV10-3
J: TRBJ2-7

CDR3: CASKLAGGTDTQYF
DNA: TGTGCCAGCAAACTAGCGGGAGGCACAGATACGCAGTATTTT
D: TRBD2
size: few
V: TRBV2
J: TRBJ2-3

CDR3: CASSPGQLDTQYF
DNA: TGCGCCAGCAGCCCCGGCCAGCTAGATACGCAGTATTTT
D: -
size: -
V: TRBV5-1
J: TRBJ2-3

CDR3: CASSQGTLNTEAFF
DNA: TGTGCCAGCAGTCAGGGGACCCTGAACACTGAAGCTTTCTTT
D: -
size: -
V: TRBV6-1
J: TRBJ1-1

CDR3: CSASGWGEQYF
DNA: TGCAGTGCTAGCGGTTGGGGCGAGCAGTACTTC
D: -
size: -
V: TRBV20-1
J: TRBJ2-7

CDR3: CASSLDISAAGQETQYF
DNA: TGTGCCAGCAGCTTAGATATTTCGGCGGCAGGACAAGAGACCCAGTACTTC
D: -
size: -
V: TRBV11-2
J: TRBJ2-5

CDR3: CSVVGGGDEQYF
DNA: TGCAGCGTTGTAGGGGGAGGTGACGAGCAGTACTTC
D: -
size: -
V: TRBV29-1
J: TRBJ2-7

CDR3: CASSLGQGDEKLFF
DNA: TGTGCCAGCAGCTTGGGACAGGGAGATGAAAAACTGTTTTTT
D: TRBD1
size: -
V: TRBV11-2
J: TRBJ1-4

CDR3: CASMARDHTGELFF
DNA: TGTGCCAGCATGGCCAGGGATCACACCGGGGAGCTGTTTTTT
D: -
size: -
V: TRBV7-9
J: TRBJ2-2

CDR3: CASSPRTYGGTYEQYF
DNA: TGTGCCAGCAGTCCGAGGACCTACGGAGGAACCTACGAGCAGTACTTC
D: -
size: -
V: TRBV27
J: TRBJ2-7

CDR3: CASREGVENEQFF
DNA: TGTGCCAGCCGTGAGGGCGTAGAGAATGAGCAGTTCTTC
D: -
size: -
V: TRBV5-4
J: TRBJ2-1

CDR3: CASSLVASGSYNEQFF
DNA: TGTGCCAGCAGCTTAGTGGCTAGCGGGAGCTACAATGAGCAGTTCTTC
D: TRBD2
size: -
V: TRBV7-3
J: TRBJ2-1

CDR3: CASSSAGTGGNEQFF
DNA: TGTGCCAGCAGTAGTGCCGGGACAGGGGGCAATGAGCAGTTCTTC
D: TRBD1
size: once
V: TRBV28
J: TRBJ2-1

CDR3: CASSPQAQTYEQYF
DNA: TGTGCCAGCTCACCACAGGCGCAGACCTACGAGCAGTACTTC
D: -
size: -
V: TRBV18
J: TRBJ2-7

CDR3: CASSPQSNPYEQYF
DNA: TGTGCCAGCAGCCCACAAAGTAATCCGTACGAGCAGTACTTC
D: -
size: -
V: TRBV11-3
J: TRBJ2-7

CDR3: CASSYSRGNNEQFF
DNA: TGTGCCAGCAGTTACTCGCGCGGGAACAATGAGCAGTTCTTC
D: -
size: -
V: TRBV6-5
J: TRBJ2-1

CDR3: CASSLGRSGGYGYTF
DNA: TGTGCCAGCAGCTTGGGGCGATCCGGGGGATATGGCTACACCTTC
D: -
size: -
V: TRBV11-2
J: TRBJ1-2

CDR3: CASSIARGSYGYTF
DNA: TGTGCCAGTAGTATAGCACGGGGGAGCTATGGCTACACCTTC
D: -
size: -
V: TRBV19
J: TRBJ1-2

CDR3: CASSLYDADTQYF
DNA: TGTGCCAGCAGCTTGTACGATGCAGATACGCAGTATTTT
D: -
size: -
V: TRBV5-6
J: TRBJ2-3

CDR3: CASSLYGPGATEAFF
DNA: TGTGCCAGCAGCTTGTACGGCCCCGGGGCAACTGAAGCTTTCTTT
D: -
size: -
V: TRBV5-6
J: TRBJ1-1

CDR3: CASSQPRVAQPQHF
DNA: TGTGCCAGTAGTCAGCCAAGGGTAGCGCAGCCCCAGCATTTT
D: -
size: few
V: TRBV19
J: TRBJ1-5

CDR3: CASSKGTGANEKLFF
DNA: TGTGCCAGTAGTAAAGGGACAGGGGCTAATGAAAAACTGTTTTTT
D: TRBD1
size: -
V: TRBV19
J: TRBJ1-4

CDR3: CAISDPRAGFYEQYF
DNA: TGTGCCATCAGTGACCCGCGGGCGGGCTTCTACGAGCAGTACTTC
D: -
size: -
V: TRBV10-3
J: TRBJ2-7

CDR3: CASSFGTSGRQYF
DNA: TGTGCCAGCAGTTTCGGGACTAGCGGGAGACAGTACTTC
D: TRBD2
size: -
V: TRBV28
J: TRBJ2-5

CDR3: CASSQDRTGGRETQYF
DNA: TGCGCCAGCAGCCAAGATAGGACAGGGGGCCGAGAGACCCAGTACTTC
D: TRBD1
size: -
V: TRBV4-1
J: TRBJ2-5

CDR3: CASSLAVSGRPSGPQHF
DNA: TGTGCCAGCAGCTTAGCGGTGTCAGGAAGACCTTCGGGGCCCCAGCATTTT
D: -
size: -
V: TRBV7-7
J: TRBJ1-5

CDR3: CASSSQGADTQYF
DNA: TGCGCCAGCAGCTCCCAAGGGGCAGATACGCAGTATTTT
D: -
size: -
V: TRBV5-1
J: TRBJ2-3

CDR3: CASSYPDRVSANEQFF
DNA: TGTGCCAGCAGTTACCCTGACAGGGTGTCAGCTAATGAGCAGTTCTTC
D: TRBD1
size: -
V: TRBV6-6
J: TRBJ2-1

CDR3: CASTPGQFSMASTF
DNA: TGTGCCAGCACACCCGGGCAGTTTTCTATGGCTAGCACCTTC
D: -
size: -
V: TRBV28
J: TRBJ1-2

CDR3: CASSPWAVGTEAFF
DNA: TGTGCCAGCAGTCCCTGGGCGGTCGGTACTGAAGCTTTCTTT
D: -
size: few
V: TRBV14
J: TRBJ1-1

CDR3: CAWTVGRWGISF
DNA: TGTGCCTGGACGGTGGGTCGTTGGGGGATAAGCTTT
D: -
size: many
V: TRBV30
J: TRBJ1-3

CDR3: CATIGGGPNYGYTF
DNA: TGTGCCACCATCGGGGGGGGCCCCAACTATGGCTACACCTTC
D: -
size: -
V: TRBV19
J: TRBJ1-2

CDR3: CASSVDVGGQPWARGGAFF
DNA: TGTGCCAGCAGCGTAGATGTTGGTGGGCAGCCCTGGGCAAGAGGTGGGGCTTTCTTT
D: -
size: -
V: TRBV9
J: TRBJ1-1

CDR3: CASSLAATPLTYGYAF
DNA: TGTGCCAGCAGCTTAGCAGCTACCCCCCTCACTTATGGCTACGCCTTC
D: -
size: -
V: TRBV7-1
J: TRBJ1-2

CDR3: CASSLGSSWFF
DNA: TGCGCCAGCAGCTTGGGGAGCAGTTGGTTCTTC
D: -
size: -
V: TRBV5-1
J: TRBJ2-1

CDR3: CASSPRGTEQFF
DNA: TGTGCCAGCAGCCCCCGGGGGACTGAGCAGTTCTTC
D: -
size: -
V: TRBV6-5
J: TRBJ2-1

CDR3: CASSSRSGLETQYF
DNA: TGTGCCAGCAGCTCCAGAAGCGGCCTGGAGACCCAGTACTTC
D: -
size: -
V: TRBV7-2
J: TRBJ2-5

CDR3: CASRLKFQQYF
DNA: TGTGCCAGCAGGCTCAAATTCCAGCAGTACTTC
D: -
size: -
V: TRBV28
J: TRBJ2-7

CDR3: CASSPFSGRPGELFF
DNA: TGTGCCAGTAGTCCTTTTAGCGGGAGGCCCGGGGAGCTGTTTTTT
D: TRBD2
size: -
V: TRBV19
J: TRBJ2-2

CDR3: CASQGGATNTGELFF
DNA: TGCGCCTCCCAAGGGGGGGCTACGAACACCGGGGAGCTGTTTTTT
D: -
size: -
V: TRBV5-1
J: TRBJ2-2

CDR3: CASSLGGTGGRREQYF
DNA: TGCGCCAGCAGCTTGGGAGGGACAGGGGGAAGACGCGAGCAGTACTTC
D: TRBD1
size: -
V: TRBV5-1
J: TRBJ2-7

CDR3: CASSATGGNEQFF
DNA: TGTGCCAGCAGTGCGACAGGGGGCAATGAGCAGTTCTTC
D: TRBD1
size: -
V: TRBV28
J: TRBJ2-1

CDR3: CSVDRAGQLPTGAFF
DNA: TGCAGCGTTGATCGGGCGGGACAGCTCCCCACGGGAGCTTTCTTT
D: TRBD1
size: -
V: TRBV29-1
J: TRBJ1-1

CDR3: CATSRDSEKLFF
DNA: TGTGCCACCAGCAGGGACAGCGAAAAACTGTTTTTT
D: -
size: -
V: TRBV15
J: TRBJ1-4

CDR3: CASSLDRGNEQFF
DNA: TGTGCCAGCAGCTTGGACAGGGGTAATGAGCAGTTCTTC
D: TRBD1
size: once
V: TRBV11-2
J: TRBJ2-1

CDR3: CASMLMGYETNEKLFF
DNA: TGTGCCAGCATGCTTATGGGTTATGAGACTAATGAAAAACTGTTTTTT
D: -
size: -
V: TRBV5-6
J: TRBJ1-4

CDR3: CASSDVLRGGYKQFF
DNA: TGTGCCAGCAGTGATGTATTGAGAGGGGGCTATAAGCAGTTCTTC
D: TRBD1
size: -
V: TRBV6-4
J: TRBJ2-1

CDR3: CASSGSEADTQYF
DNA: TGCGCCAGCAGTGGTAGCGAAGCAGATACGCAGTATTTT
D: -
size: -
V: TRBV10-1
J: TRBJ2-3